This T cell receptor (beta chain) was sequenced in a study of T-cell reconstitution after alpha-beta-depleted transplantation in children. This CDR3 comprises 13 residues. V lost 2 bases and J lost 4; bases outside the gene matches: 3. Germline CDR1 reads DFQATT; CDR2 reads SNEGSKA (reference sequence). TCRbeta library construction was performed incorporating unique molecular identifiers. TCRdb re-derived calls from the PCR reads in MiXCR, one entry per CDR3 protein. The data show about 250,000 distinct CDR3 sequences, about 24% seen once. The rearrangement uses TRBV20-1 and TRBJ1-2, with 8 bases that match TRBD1. This sample comprised PBMCs, mostly from graft donor cells, obtained 360 days after TCRalphabeta/CD19-depleted stem cell transplant. The sequence derives from a female patient between 2 and 15 years old who had a stem cell transplant for congenital amegakaryocytic thrombocytopenia, so the T cells may come from the graft donor. The CDR3 sequence is CSARRTGIYGYTF. CDR3 coding DNA: TGCAGTGCTAGAAGGACAGGGATCTATGGCTACACCTTC.